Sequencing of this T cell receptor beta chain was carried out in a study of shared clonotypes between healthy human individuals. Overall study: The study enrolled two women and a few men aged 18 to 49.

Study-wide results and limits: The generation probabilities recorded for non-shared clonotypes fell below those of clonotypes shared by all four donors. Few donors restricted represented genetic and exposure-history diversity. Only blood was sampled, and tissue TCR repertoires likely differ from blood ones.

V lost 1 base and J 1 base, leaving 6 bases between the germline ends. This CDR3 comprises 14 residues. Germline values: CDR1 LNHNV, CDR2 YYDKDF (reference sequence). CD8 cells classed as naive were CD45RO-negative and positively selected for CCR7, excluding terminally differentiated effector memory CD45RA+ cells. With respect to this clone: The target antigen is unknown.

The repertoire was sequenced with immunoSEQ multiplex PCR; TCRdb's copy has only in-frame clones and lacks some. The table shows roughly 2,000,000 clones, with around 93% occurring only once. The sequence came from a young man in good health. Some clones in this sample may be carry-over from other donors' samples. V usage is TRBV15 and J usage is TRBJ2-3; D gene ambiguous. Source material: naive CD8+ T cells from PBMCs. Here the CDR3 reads CATSRGSRTDTQYF. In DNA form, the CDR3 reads TGTGCCACCAGCAGAGGATCACGCACAGATACGCAGTATTTT.